Listed below are T cell receptor beta chains from one sample, sequenced in a study of cytomegalovirus exposure and HLA in healthy donors. Libraries were prepared by immunoSEQ multiplex PCR; TCRdb keeps only in-frame clonotypes and omits some of them. The table includes approximately 120,000 clones, over 65% detected once. Sequences were obtained from PBMCs. Receptor source: a middle-aged man in good health and CMV-seropositive. Each CDR3 is given with its conserved first and last residue. A D gene is named only where the DNA matches it firmly. Not all rows give a size; the values are once, few, many and, for expanded clones, a class.

V gene	J gene	CDR3 length	D gene	clone size	CDR3 protein	CDR3 DNA
TRBV30	TRBJ1-2	20	NA	NA	CAWSAMPLTVNDLKERGYTF	TGTGCCTGGAGCGCAATGCCTTTGACAGTCAACGATCTGAAAGAGCGTGGCTACACCTTC
TRBV2	TRBJ1-2	11	TRBD1	NA	CASSLGGGYTF	TGTGCCAGCAGTTTAGGGGGCGGCTACACCTTC
TRBV6-5	TRBJ1-5	15	NA	NA	CASSYSRNSNQPQHF	TGTGCCAGCAGTTACTCCAGAAATAGCAATCAGCCCCAGCATTTT
TRBV30	TRBJ2-6	16	TRBD1	NA	CAWSSGTDSGANVLTF	TGTGCCTGGAGTTCCGGGACAGACTCTGGGGCCAACGTCCTGACTTTC
TRBV7-7	TRBJ2-1	14	TRBD1	NA	CASSLTRGSNEQFF	TGTGCTAGCAGCTTAACCAGGGGGTCGAATGAGCAGTTCTTC
TRBV5-4	TRBJ1-1	14	NA	once	CASSLAGGNTEAFF	TGTGCCAGCAGCTTGGCCGGTGGGAACACTGAAGCTTTCTTT
TRBV6-1	TRBJ2-5	15	TRBD2	few	CASSAGTSGEETQYF	TGTGCCAGCAGTGCCGGGACTAGCGGGGAGGAGACCCAGTACTTC
TRBV28	TRBJ2-7	11	NA	NA	CASSSPGSRDF	TGTGCCAGCAGCTCTCCGGGGAGCCGGGATTTC
TRBV6-1	TRBJ2-7	14	TRBD1	NA	CASILTGVSYEQYF	TGTGCCAGCATTCTGACAGGGGTGTCCTACGAGCAGTACTTC
TRBV27	TRBJ2-7	15	NA	NA	CASSLSRGSSYEQYF	TGTGCCAGCAGTTTATCGAGAGGCAGTTCCTACGAGCAGTACTTC
TRBV2	TRBJ2-6	18	NA	NA	CASSRPLDSSSGANVLTF	TGTGCCAGCAGCCGACCCCTAGACAGCAGCTCTGGGGCCAACGTCCTGACTTTC
TRBV6-5	TRBJ1-2	15	NA	NA	CASSYGGQGVRGYTF	TGTGCCAGCAGCTACGGAGGGCAGGGCGTTCGGGGCTACACCTTC
TRBV7-9	TRBJ1-5	15	NA	NA	CASSPFTTENQPQHF	TGTGCCAGCAGCCCCTTCACGACAGAGAATCAGCCCCAGCATTTT
TRBV15	TRBJ1-2	14	NA	NA	CATSSLLAEYGYTF	TGTGCCACCAGCAGCCTCCTGGCGGAATATGGCTACACCTTC
TRBV5-4	TRBJ2-7	13	NA	NA	CASSQRFGGSLYF	TGTGCCAGCAGCCAGAGGTTCGGGGGTAGCCTGTACTTC
TRBV27	TRBJ1-6	16	NA	few	CASSPNPGEGNSPLHF	TGTGCCAGCAGTCCGAATCCCGGGGAAGGGAATTCACCCCTCCACTTT
TRBV7-9	TRBJ1-2	15	NA	NA	CASSYGLIGNYGYTF	TGTGCCAGCAGCTACGGTCTCATCGGTAACTATGGCTACACCTTC
TRBV5-4	TRBJ2-3	14	NA	few	CASSVGGVTDTQYF	TGTGCCAGCAGCGTAGGGGGGGTCACAGATACGCAGTATTTT
TRBV7-3	TRBJ1-1	13	NA	NA	CASSLQANTEAFF	TGTGCCAGCAGCCTCCAGGCGAACACTGAAGCTTTCTTT
TRBV28	TRBJ2-5	14	NA	NA	CASSRPGAQETQYF	TGTGCCAGCAGCCGACCGGGAGCACAAGAGACCCAGTACTTC
TRBV10-3	TRBJ2-1	11	TRBD1	once	CAIRDDDRGFF	TGTGCCATCAGGGACGATGACAGGGGGTTCTTC
TRBV28	TRBJ2-7	14	NA	NA	CASSLPRPPYEQYF	TGTGCCAGCAGTTTGCCCAGGCCCCCCTACGAGCAGTACTTC
TRBV7-9	TRBJ1-1	14	NA	NA	CASSLASLNTEAFF	TGTGCCAGCAGCTTAGCTAGCCTGAACACTGAAGCTTTCTTT
TRBV7-6	TRBJ1-5	18	NA	NA	CASSLVGGLGASNQPQHF	TGTGCCAGCAGCTTAGTAGGGGGATTGGGGGCCAGCAATCAGCCCCAGCATTTT
TRBV10-3	TRBJ2-7	11	NA	NA	CAIRQGYEQYF	TGTGCCATCAGGCAGGGGTACGAGCAGTACTTC
TRBV4-2	TRBJ2-1	16	TRBD2	NA	CASSHDQAGAENEQFF	TGTGCCAGCAGCCATGATCAAGCGGGAGCTGAGAATGAGCAGTTCTTC
TRBV6-5	TRBJ1-3	14	NA	NA	CASSVQVGGNTIYF	TGTGCCAGCAGTGTACAGGTGGGAGGAAACACCATATATTTT
TRBV5-5	TRBJ2-5	17	TRBD2	NA	CASSYGLTGTSLETQYF	TGTGCCAGCAGCTATGGATTGACCGGGACTAGCCTTGAGACCCAGTACTTC
TRBV12-1	TRBJ2-5	18	NA	NA	CASSFVPMVAGDEETQYF	TGTGCCAGCAGCTTTGTCCCGATGGTAGCGGGAGATGAAGAGACCCAGTACTTC
TRBV15	TRBJ2-7	13	NA	NA	CATSTGLAYEQYF	TGTGCCACCAGCACAGGGTTGGCCTACGAGCAGTACTTC
TRBV2	TRBJ1-6	13	TRBD1	NA	CAPRTGTNSPLHF	TGTGCCCCCCGGACAGGAACTAATTCACCCCTCCACTTT
TRBV15	TRBJ2-2	18	TRBD2	few	CATSPPRAGGPSTGELFF	TGTGCCACCAGCCCCCCGCGAGCGGGAGGGCCAAGTACCGGGGAGCTGTTTTTT
TRBV30	TRBJ2-5	16	NA	NA	CAWTQSEVGNQETQYF	TGTGCCTGGACCCAGTCGGAGGTCGGGAACCAAGAGACCCAGTACTTC
TRBV30	TRBJ1-5	13	NA	NA	CAWSVASNQPQHF	TGTGCCTGGAGTGTGGCTAGCAATCAGCCCCAGCATTTT
TRBV2	TRBJ2-1	16	TRBD2	medium-sized	CASSEELAGLYNEQFF	TGTGCCAGCAGTGAAGAGCTAGCGGGCCTATACAATGAGCAGTTCTTC
TRBV6-6	TRBJ2-2	15	TRBD1	NA	CASRPTGDNTGELFF	TGTGCCAGCAGGCCAACAGGGGATAACACCGGGGAGCTGTTTTTT
TRBV5-6	TRBJ2-7	15	TRBD1	NA	CASSQTGANRYEQYF	TGTGCCAGCAGCCAGACAGGGGCGAATCGCTACGAGCAGTACTTC
TRBV4-1	TRBJ2-2	15	NA	few	CASSQVQGNTGELFF	TGCGCCAGCAGCCAAGTTCAGGGGAACACCGGGGAGCTGTTTTTT
TRBV29-1	TRBJ1-1	14	NA	once	CSVTSVSGNTEAFF	TGCAGCGTTACCTCGGTCTCGGGGAACACTGAAGCTTTCTTT
TRBV28	TRBJ2-3	15	NA	once	CASSNVLGSTDTQYF	TGTGCCAGCTCTAACGTACTAGGGTCCACAGATACGCAGTATTTT
TRBV28	TRBJ2-7	13	TRBD1	NA	CASWDRINYEQYF	TGTGCCAGTTGGGACAGGATAAATTACGAGCAGTACTTC